Below, 31 T cell receptor beta chains from the same sample are listed, as sequenced in a study of blood T cell repertoires in COVID-19. Sequencing was performed with immunoSEQ multiplex PCR; in TCRdb, only in-frame clones are kept and a portion is missing. The sample includes about 200,000 clones, around 84% of them seen just once. What was sequenced was peripheral blood. The source of these receptors is a human donor in a cohort sampled during active COVID-19.

The chain uses TRBV13 and TRBJ2-7; the match to TRBD2 covers 9 bases. CDR3 length: 16 residues. Germline lookup yields CDR1 PRHDT and CDR2 FYEKMQ (reference sequence). The trim removed 2 bases at V and 0 bases at J, leaving 5 bases unmatched. DNA of the CDR3: TGTGCCAGCAGCTTAACCCTAGCGGGGACCTCCTACGAGCAGTACTTC. This codes for CASSLTLAGTSYEQYF.

The J gene is TRBJ2-7, the V gene TRBV7-6; 10 bases are shared with TRBD1. Germline CDR1 reads SGHVS; CDR2 reads FNYEAQ. CDR3 length: 15 residues. V lost 4 bases and J lost 4; bases outside the gene matches: 7. Here the CDR3 DNA reads TGTGCCAGCAGCTACGCGACAGGGGGCCTTTACGAGCAGTACTTC. This encodes CASSYATGGLYEQYF.

The chain links TRBV19 to TRBJ2-5, with D tentatively TRBD1 (6 bases). Germline values: CDR1 LNHDA, CDR2 SQIVND (reference sequence). The CDR3 loop spans 15 amino acids. V was shortened by 3 bases and J by 5 bases, with 16 bases between the two germline ends. The CDR3 is CASSISFQGLETQYF. The CDR3 DNA is TGTGCCAGTAGTATCAGCTTCCAGGGGTTGGAGACCCAGTACTTC.

V is TRBV27 and J is TRBJ2-7; D call uncertain. V was clipped by 6 bases and J by 2 bases, with 11 bases between them. The length of the CDR3 is 13 residues. Germline V gene lookup returns CDR1 MNHEY and CDR2 SMNVEV (reference sequence). Written as DNA, the CDR3 is TGTGCCAGCAGGCGAAGAGAGACCTACGAGCAGTACTTC. Translated, it gives CASRRRETYEQYF.

The chain has TRBV4-2 and TRBJ1-5, with D possibly being TRBD1 (5 bases). From germline, CDR1 is LGHNA and CDR2 YNFKEQ. V dropped 4 bases and J dropped 3 bases, with 13 bases sitting between them. This CDR3 has 15 amino acids. The CDR3 nucleotides read TGTGCCAGCAGCCTAGGGACTACCCTCAATCAGCCCCAGCATTTT. Encoded protein: CASSLGTTLNQPQHF.

This clone appeared a single time. V gene TRBV3-1 (or the pseudogene TRBV3-2) combines with J gene TRBJ1-1; TRBD1 matches 10 bases. This CDR3 has 14 residues. With V trimmed by 3 bases and J by 5 bases, 3 bases remained unmatched. The germline CDR1 and CDR2 sequences are LGHDT and YNNKEL (reference sequence). The CDR3 DNA sequence: TGTGCCAGCAGCCACAGGGACAGGGGAACTGAAGCTTTCTTT. This gives the protein CASSHRDRGTEAFF.

The chain employs TRBV14 and TRBJ1-1; 11 bases are a match to TRBD1. Losses at the gene ends were 3 bases for V and 4 bases for J; bases not matched to a gene: 4. The length of the CDR3 is 15 residues. Germline values: CDR1 SGHDN, CDR2 FVKESK. CDR3 protein: CASSQDRGRATEAFF. The CDR3, as DNA: TGTGCCAGCAGCCAGGACAGGGGGCGGGCCACTGAAGCTTTCTTT.

The chain recombines TRBV27 with TRBJ2-4, with 9 nucleotides matching TRBD1. This CDR3 spans 13 amino acids. Germline V gene data show CDR1 as MNHEY and CDR2 as SMNVEV (reference sequence). V trimming: 4 bases; J trimming: 9 bases; junction bases outside the gene matches: 4. As DNA, the CDR3 is TGTGCCAGCAGTTCAGGACAGGGGAGCATTCAGTACTTC. Translating it yields CASSSGQGSIQYF.

The V gene is TRBV18, the J gene TRBJ2-1; TRBD1 aligns across 8 bases. Germline V gene data show CDR1 as KGHSH and CDR2 as LQKENI. The CDR3 has 16 amino acids. V was pared by 0 bases and J by 10 bases, with 11 bases of the junction left unmatched. This CDR3 is CASSPPESGQGGEQFF. Written as DNA, the CDR3 is TGTGCCAGCTCACCACCCGAAAGCGGACAGGGCGGCGAGCAGTTCTTC.

V gene TRBV11-2 combines with J gene TRBJ1-4, with a weak D call TRBD1 (6 bases). This CDR3 has 18 residues. Germline V CDR1 and CDR2: SGHAT, FQNNGV. V lost 5 bases and J lost 8, with 27 bases in between. The CDR3 coding sequence is TGTGCCAGCAGCCCCATAGTGGGCCAGGGGTCGACTCGCGAAAAACTGTTTTTT. Translating it yields CASSPIVGQGSTREKLFF.

This clone was counted a few times. This rearrangement joins TRBV5-1 to TRBJ2-1; D gene unclear. V shed 0 bases and J shed 0 bases, with 22 bases lying between them. CDR1 is SGHRS, CDR2 YFSETQ, per germline. The CDR3 loop spans 20 amino acids. The chain's CDR3 is CASSLGGLRTIKSSYNEQFF. The CDR3 DNA reads TGCGCCAGCAGCTTGGGAGGCCTGCGCACCATTAAAAGCTCCTACAATGAGCAGTTCTTC. The variable domain in full, with the rest retrieved from reference TRBV5-1 and TRBJ2-1, is KAGVTQTPRYLIKTRGQQVTLSCSPISGHRSVSWYQQTPGQGLQFLFEYFSETQRNKGNFPGRFSGRQFSNSRSEMNVSTLELGDSALYLCASSLGGLRTIKSSYNEQFFGPGTRLTVL.

This chain uses TRBV9 with TRBJ2-3; 10 bases fit TRBD2. Germline CDR1 reads SGDLS; CDR2 reads YYNGEE. J lost 5 bases, V lost 2 bases, and 5 bases had no gene match. This CDR3 is built from 15 residues. CDR3 residues: CASSVGLAHEDTQYF. The CDR3 nucleotides are TGTGCCAGCAGCGTGGGACTAGCGCACGAAGATACGCAGTATTTT.

V usage is TRBV29-1 and J usage is TRBJ2-3, with 9 bases matching TRBD1. The CDR3 contains 13 residues. V was pared by 5 bases and J by 4 bases, with 4 bases of the junction left unmatched. Germline-derived CDR1 and CDR2 are SQVTM and ANQGSEA. CDR3 in DNA: TGCAGCGTTACAGGGGGCTACGCAGATACGCAGTATTTT. Its translation: CSVTGGYADTQYF.

The rearrangement uses TRBV7-9 and TRBJ2-7; 10 bases are shared with TRBD1. V dropped 3 bases and J dropped 6; count of bases not matched to a gene: 11. The germline gives CDR1 SEHNR, CDR2 FQNEAQ (reference sequence). CDR3 length: 16 residues. CDR3 protein: CASSFPLGTGEGEQYF. Written as DNA, the CDR3 is TGTGCCAGCAGCTTCCCCCTTGGGACAGGGGAAGGCGAGCAGTACTTC.

V and J are TRBV7-8 and TRBJ1-3; 9 positions match TRBD1. Losses at the gene ends were 0 bases for V and 3 bases for J; bases not matched to a gene: 3. CDR3 length equals 16 residues. The germline V gene encodes CDR1 SGHVS and CDR2 FQNEAQ. The CDR3 region is CASSLARTGDGNTIYF. Here the CDR3 DNA reads TGTGCCAGCAGCTTAGCCCGGACAGGGGATGGAAACACCATATATTTT.

The rearrangement uses TRBV30 and TRBJ1-2, with D perhaps TRBD1 (5 bases). Germline assignment: CDR1 GTSNPN and CDR2 SVGIG (reference sequence). CDR3 length equals 13 residues. Trimming shortened V by 1 base and J by 7 bases, and 13 bases separated the two germline ends. The CDR3 loop is CAWSASGKFGYTF. The CDR3 DNA is TGTGCCTGGAGTGCCTCAGGGAAGTTTGGCTACACCTTC.

The genes are TRBV28 and TRBJ2-4; 10 nucleotides line up with TRBD2. J gave up 2 bases and V 3 bases, and 13 bases lay outside the gene matches. Germline CDR1 is MDHEN and CDR2 is SYDVKM. The CDR3 consists of 19 residues. CDR3 in DNA: TGTGCCAGCAGTTTCCGAAGCGGGAGGGCCGTCGTGTCCAAAAACATTCAGTACTTC. Translation: CASSFRSGRAVVSKNIQYF.

The V gene is TRBV18, the J gene TRBJ2-7; TRBD2 agrees at 12 bases. The CDR3 length is 18 residues. Germline V gene data show CDR1 as KGHSH and CDR2 as LQKENI. Trimming cost V 3 bases and J 1 base; bases outside gene matches: 10. CDR3 protein: CASSPPGLAGINSYEQYF. The CDR3 DNA reads as TGTGCCAGCTCACCCCCGGGACTAGCGGGTATAAATTCCTACGAGCAGTACTTC. The full variable domain, completed using reference TRBV18 and TRBJ2-7, is NAGVMQNPRHLVRRRGQEARLRCSPMKGHSHVYWYRQLPEEGLKFMVYLQKENIIDESGMPKERFSAEFPKEGPSILRIQQVVRGDSAAYFCASSPPGLAGINSYEQYFGPGTRLTVT.

The rearrangement joins TRBV9 to TRBJ2-3; 7 bases align to TRBD1. CDR3 length: 15 amino acids. V lost 0 bases to trimming and J lost 8 bases; unmatched junction nucleotides: 9. In germline, CDR1 is SGDLS, CDR2 YYNGEE. The CDR3 region has the DNA TGTGCCAGCAGCGTAGCTGACAGGGAAGAGGGTACGCAGTATTTT. It specifies CASSVADREEGTQYF.

This clone was recorded once. This chain connects TRBV28 to TRBJ1-5; D is unclear. Germline CDR1 reads MDHEN; CDR2 reads SYDVKM. The CDR3 runs to 15 residues. Between the trimmed V and J ends, which lost 3 bases and 0 bases, there was a span of 9 bases. The CDR3 DNA is TGTGCCAGCAGTTTGCAGATGTATAGCAATCAGCCCCAGCATTTT. This encodes CASSLQMYSNQPQHF.

This chain connects TRBV21-1 to TRBJ2-1; whether TRBD2, the table's D call, matches the DNA was not checked. TRBV21-1 is described as a pseudogene. This CDR3 contains 19 residues. The CDR3 region has the DNA TGTGCCAGCAGCAAAGAAGCAATCCGACTCAAAGAAGGCTACAATGAGCAGTTCTTC. Translation gives CASSKEAIRLKEGYNEQFF.

The V gene is TRBV6-5, the J gene TRBJ2-1, with D possibly being TRBD2 (6 bases). The CDR3 length is 12 residues. The germline V and J ends were trimmed by 6 bases and 7 bases, with 10 bases remaining between them. Germline V lookup: CDR1 MNHEY, CDR2 SVGAGI. This CDR3 reads CASRGDLNEQFF. As DNA, the CDR3 is TGTGCCAGCAGGGGGGACTTGAATGAGCAGTTCTTC.

This clone was observed a few times. The CDR3 sequence is CASSLRGTRLGELFF. As DNA, the CDR3 is TGTGCCAGCAGTTTAAGGGGGACACGGCTTGGGGAGCTGTTTTTT. This chain connects TRBV28 to TRBJ2-2, with a tentative D call TRBD1 (6 bases). Trimming cost V 2 bases and J 8 bases, with 15 bases left between them. CDR3 length: 15 amino acids. The germline V gene has CDR1 MDHEN and CDR2 SYDVKM.

This clone came up a few times. J is TRBJ1-3 and V is TRBV6-2 or TRBV6-3, with D unresolved. Per germline, CDR1 MNHEY and CDR2 SVGEGT. The germline V and J ends were trimmed by 6 bases and 0 bases, with 18 bases remaining between them. The CDR3 contains 17 residues. This chain's CDR3 is CASSPPGSSFSGNTIYF. In DNA form, the CDR3 reads TGTGCCAGCAGCCCACCGGGGAGCAGTTTCTCTGGAAACACCATATATTTT.

In the case of this clone: Other DNA sequences in this sample translate to the same CDR3. The gene calls are TRBV18 and TRBJ1-1; 8 nucleotides agree with TRBD1. From germline, CDR1 is KGHSH and CDR2 LQKENI. Trimming took 4 bases from V and 1 from J; bases not matched to a gene: 2. This CDR3 contains 14 residues. CDR3 bases: TGTGCCAGCTCACGGGACAGGAAGAACACTGAAGCTTTCTTT. It is translated as CASSRDRKNTEAFF.

This clone was counted between two and nine times. The chain combines TRBV6-5 with TRBJ2-2, with 7 bases fitting TRBD1. Germline CDR1 reads MNHEY; CDR2 reads SVGAGI. Trimming removed 2 bases from V and 8 bases from J; junction bases left unmatched: 11. This CDR3 contains 16 residues. The CDR3 nucleotides are TGTGCCAGCAGTTACCAAAAAGACAGGGTGGGAGGGGAGCTGTTTTTT. The encoded protein is CASSYQKDRVGGELFF.

The V and J genes are TRBV2 and TRBJ2-3; weak D call: TRBD2 (5 bases). The CDR3 sequence is 11 residues long. The V gene lost 6 bases and the J gene lost 5 bases, with 6 bases spanning the gap. Germline-derived CDR1 and CDR2 are SNHLY and FYNNEI. CDR3 nucleotides: TGTGCCAGCAGAGAGGGAGATACGCAGTATTTT. Residues: CASREGDTQYF.

The chain employs TRBV7-8 and TRBJ2-7; TRBD1 might be the D (5 bases). The CDR3 is 15 residues long. The V end lost 1 base, the J end lost 3 bases, and 13 bases lay between the germline ends. Germline values: CDR1 SGHVS, CDR2 FQNEAQ. The CDR3 loop is CASSLGPDILYEQYF. The CDR3 DNA follows: TGTGCCAGCAGCTTAGGCCCGGACATACTCTACGAGCAGTACTTC.

The chain carries TRBV27 and TRBJ2-7, with 9 bases identical to TRBD1. With 2 bases clipped from V and 3 bases from J, the junction kept 5 bases outside the gene matches. The germline CDR1 and CDR2 sequences are MNHEY and SMNVEV (reference sequence). The CDR3 consists of 15 residues. DNA of the CDR3: TGTGCCAGCAGTTTAGCCCCGACAGGGGGCTACGAGCAGTACTTC. It yields the protein CASSLAPTGGYEQYF.

The rearrangement uses TRBV24-1 and TRBJ2-5; 7 nucleotides align to TRBD2. This CDR3 spans 14 amino acids. Trimming removed 3 bases from V and 7 bases from J; junction bases left unmatched: 7. In germline, CDR1 is KGHDR, CDR2 SFDVKD. CDR3 sequence reads: CATSDPGGYGTQYF. The CDR3 DNA sequence: TGTGCCACCAGTGATCCCGGGGGGTACGGGACCCAGTACTTC.

The V gene is TRBV2, the J gene TRBJ2-1; maybe TRBD2 (6 bases). CDR1 SNHLY and CDR2 FYNNEI come from the germline V gene. The V gene lost 5 bases and the J gene lost 3 bases, with 20 bases spanning the gap. The length of the CDR3 is 17 residues. This CDR3 is CASSRRNRLDLYNEQFF. CDR3 DNA sequence: TGTGCCAGCAGTCGCCGAAACCGACTAGATCTCTACAATGAGCAGTTCTTC.